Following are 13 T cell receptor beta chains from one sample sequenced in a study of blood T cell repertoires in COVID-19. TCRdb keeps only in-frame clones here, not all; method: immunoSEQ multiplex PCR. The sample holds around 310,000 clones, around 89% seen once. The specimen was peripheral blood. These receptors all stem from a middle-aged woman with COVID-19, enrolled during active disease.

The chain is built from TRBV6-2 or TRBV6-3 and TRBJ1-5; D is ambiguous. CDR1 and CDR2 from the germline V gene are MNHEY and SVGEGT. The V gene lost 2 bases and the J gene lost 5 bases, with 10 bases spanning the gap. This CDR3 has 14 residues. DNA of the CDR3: TGTGCCAGCAGTTACACAGCAGAATATCAGCCCCAGCATTTT. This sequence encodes CASSYTAEYQPQHF.

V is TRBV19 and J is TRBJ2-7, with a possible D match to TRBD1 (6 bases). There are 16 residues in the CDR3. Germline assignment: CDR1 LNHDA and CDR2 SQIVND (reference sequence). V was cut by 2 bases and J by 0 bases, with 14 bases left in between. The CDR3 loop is CASSIFLGAGSYEQYF. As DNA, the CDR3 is TGTGCCAGTAGTATATTCTTGGGGGCGGGCTCCTACGAGCAGTACTTC.

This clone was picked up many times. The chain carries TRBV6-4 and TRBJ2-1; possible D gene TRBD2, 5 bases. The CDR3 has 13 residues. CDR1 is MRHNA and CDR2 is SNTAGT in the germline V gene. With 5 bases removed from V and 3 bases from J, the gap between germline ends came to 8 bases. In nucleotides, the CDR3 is TGTGCCAGCAGTAATGCGGGCTACAATGAGCAGTTCTTC. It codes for CASSNAGYNEQFF.

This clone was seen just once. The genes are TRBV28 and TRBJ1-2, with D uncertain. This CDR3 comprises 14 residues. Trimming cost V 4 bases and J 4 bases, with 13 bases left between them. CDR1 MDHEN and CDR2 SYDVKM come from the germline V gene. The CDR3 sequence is CASSSSDIGYGYTF. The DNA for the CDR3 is TGTGCCAGCAGTTCTTCCGACATTGGCTATGGCTACACCTTC.

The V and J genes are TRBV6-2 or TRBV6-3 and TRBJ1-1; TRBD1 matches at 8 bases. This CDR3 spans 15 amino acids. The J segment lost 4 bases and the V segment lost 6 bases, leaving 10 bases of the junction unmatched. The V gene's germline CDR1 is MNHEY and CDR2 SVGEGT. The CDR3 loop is CASSPSRTGSTEAFF. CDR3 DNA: TGTGCCAGCAGCCCATCCCGGACAGGGAGCACTGAAGCTTTCTTT.

CDR3 sequence (DNA): TGTGCCAGCAGCCACGACAGGGGTGAAAAACTGTTTTTT. It specifies CASSHDRGEKLFF. The V gene is TRBV7-9, the J gene TRBJ1-4, with 8 bases identical to TRBD1. CDR3 length equals 13 residues. Germline-derived CDR1 and CDR2 are SEHNR and FQNEAQ (reference sequence). Unmatched junction bases numbered 3, after V lost 5 bases and J lost 7 bases.

The CDR3 DNA reads as TGCAGCGTTGTAACCGGCGGGGAGACCCAGTACTTC. This gives the protein CSVVTGGETQYF. This chain joins TRBV29-1 and TRBJ2-5; perhaps TRBD2 as D (5 bases). Trimming left V 4 bases short and J 5 bases short, with 11 bases between. Germline V gene sequence: CDR1 SQVTM, CDR2 ANQGSEA. The CDR3 is 12 amino acids.

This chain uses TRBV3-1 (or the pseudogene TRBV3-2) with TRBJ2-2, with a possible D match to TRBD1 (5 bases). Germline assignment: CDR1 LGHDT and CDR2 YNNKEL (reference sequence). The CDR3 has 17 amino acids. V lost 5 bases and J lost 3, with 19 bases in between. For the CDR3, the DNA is TGTGCCAGCAGCTACTATACAGGCCCCAGGGACACCGGGGAGCTGTTTTTT. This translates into CASSYYTGPRDTGELFF.

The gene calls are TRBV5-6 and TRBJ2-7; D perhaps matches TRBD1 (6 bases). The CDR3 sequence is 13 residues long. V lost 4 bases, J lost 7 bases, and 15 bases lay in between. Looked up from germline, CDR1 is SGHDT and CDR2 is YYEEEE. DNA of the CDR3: TGTGCCAGCAGCGTGAGGGGGTTGGGGGAGCAGTACTTC. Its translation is CASSVRGLGEQYF.

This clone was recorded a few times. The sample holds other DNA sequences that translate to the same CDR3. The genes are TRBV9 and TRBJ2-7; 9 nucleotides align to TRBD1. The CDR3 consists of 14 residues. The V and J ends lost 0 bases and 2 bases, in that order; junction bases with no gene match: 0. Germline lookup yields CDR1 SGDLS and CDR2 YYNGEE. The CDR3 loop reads CASSVGQGAYEQYF. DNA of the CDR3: TGTGCCAGCAGCGTAGGACAGGGGGCCTACGAGCAGTACTTC. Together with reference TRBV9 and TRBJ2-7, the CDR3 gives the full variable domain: DSGVTQTPKHLITATGQRVTLRCSPRSGDLSVYWYQQSLDQGLQFLIQYYNGEERAKGNILERFSAQQFPDLHSELNLSSLELGDSALYFCASSVGQGAYEQYFGPGTRLTVT.

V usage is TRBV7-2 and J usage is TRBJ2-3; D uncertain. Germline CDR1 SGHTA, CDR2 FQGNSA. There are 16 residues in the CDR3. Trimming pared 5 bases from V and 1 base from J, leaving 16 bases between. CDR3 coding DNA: TGTGCCAGCAGCCCCAGAGAGTCGACTGGCACAGATACGCAGTATTTT. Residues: CASSPRESTGTDTQYF. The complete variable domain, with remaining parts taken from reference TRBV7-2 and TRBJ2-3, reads GAGVSQSPSNKVTEKGKDVELRCDPISGHTALYWYRQSLGQGLEFLIYFQGNSAPDKSGLPSDRFSAERTGGSVSTLTIQRTQQEDSAVYLCASSPRESTGTDTQYFGPGTRLTVL.

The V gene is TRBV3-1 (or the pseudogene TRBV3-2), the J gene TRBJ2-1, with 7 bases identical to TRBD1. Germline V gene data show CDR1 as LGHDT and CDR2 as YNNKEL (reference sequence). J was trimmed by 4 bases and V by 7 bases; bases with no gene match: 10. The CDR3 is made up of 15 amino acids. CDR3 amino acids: CASNREGASYNEQFF. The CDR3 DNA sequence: TGTGCCAGCAATCGTGAGGGGGCATCTTACAATGAGCAGTTCTTC.

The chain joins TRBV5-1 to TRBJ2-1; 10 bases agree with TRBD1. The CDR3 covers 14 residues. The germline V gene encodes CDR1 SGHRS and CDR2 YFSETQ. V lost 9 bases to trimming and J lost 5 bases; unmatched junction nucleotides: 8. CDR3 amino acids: CATKYGTGDNEQFF. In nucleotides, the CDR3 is TGCGCCACCAAGTACGGGACAGGGGACAATGAGCAGTTCTTC. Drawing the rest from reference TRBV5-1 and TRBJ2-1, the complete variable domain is KAGVTQTPRYLIKTRGQQVTLSCSPISGHRSVSWYQQTPGQGLQFLFEYFSETQRNKGNFPGRFSGRQFSNSRSEMNVSTLELGDSALYLCATKYGTGDNEQFFGPGTRLTVL.